The next 30 T cell receptor beta chains were all read from a single sample in a study of cytomegalovirus exposure and HLA in healthy donors. It was with 60 Vbeta and 13 Jbeta primers that the PCR ran. Here immunoSEQ multiplex PCR was the method, and the copy in TCRdb shows in-frame clones only, minus some. The table records about 220,000 clones, approximately 68% of them present only once. Sequencing was done on a sample of PBMCs. The receptors shown here come from a woman aged 25 to 39 in good health and CMV-seronegative.

The chain is built from TRBV7-9 and TRBJ2-4; 9 bases fit TRBD2. V shed 5 bases and J 1 base; nucleotides not matched to a gene: 6. The CDR3 totals 16 residues. The germline V gene encodes CDR1 SEHNR and CDR2 FQNEAQ (reference sequence). The CDR3 reads CASSQGAGGAKNIQYF. DNA of the CDR3: TGTGCCAGCAGCCAGGGAGCGGGAGGCGCCAAAAACATTCAGTACTTC.

This chain connects TRBV7-8 to TRBJ2-3; 9 nucleotides align to TRBD2. CDR1 and CDR2 from the germline V gene are SGHVS and FQNEAQ. V lost 5 bases to trimming and J lost 3 bases; unmatched junction nucleotides: 3. This CDR3 is built from 14 residues. CDR3 DNA: TGTGCCAGCAGCCATAGCGGGGGAACAGATACGCAGTATTTT. It codes for CASSHSGGTDTQYF.

The chain recombines TRBV21-1 with TRBJ2-4; the table's D call of TRBD2 was not tested on the DNA. TRBV21-1 is labeled a pseudogene. This CDR3 region has 17 residues. CDR3 sequence: CASSNEKLAGAKNIQYF. CDR3 DNA sequence: TGTGCCAGCAGCAACGAGAAACTAGCGGGGGCCAAAAACATTCAGTACTTC.

The V and J genes are TRBV5-4 and TRBJ1-1, with a possible D match to TRBD1 (6 bases). The V end was cut by 1 base, the J end by 6 bases, with 25 bases between. CDR1 is SGHNT, CDR2 YYREEE, per germline (reference sequence). The CDR3 runs 18 residues. Here the CDR3 DNA reads TGTGCCAGCAGCTTGTCGATGGGGGCAGGGAGCAGGAGTTCTGAAGCTTTCTTT. Translated: CASSLSMGAGSRSSEAFF.

Here the CDR3 DNA reads TGTGCCAGCAGGCCCACTAGCGGGGCCACCACCGGAGAGACCCAGTACTTC. Amino acids: CASRPTSGATTGETQYF. The chain links TRBV2 to TRBJ2-5, with 10 bases lining up with TRBD2. The CDR3 is 17 amino acids. Losses at the gene ends were 6 bases for V and 4 bases for J; bases not matched to a gene: 14. Germline CDR1 is SNHLY and CDR2 is FYNNEI.

The gene calls are TRBV6-5 and TRBJ1-1; D unclear. V was trimmed by 5 bases and J by 0 bases, leaving 7 bases between them. The CDR3 is 13 residues long. CDR1 is MNHEY and CDR2 is SVGAGI in the germline V gene. The CDR3 loop is CASSGLLNTEAFF. In DNA, the CDR3 is TGTGCCAGCAGTGGCCTGTTGAACACTGAAGCTTTCTTT.

This chain uses TRBV30 with TRBJ1-2; D may be TRBD1 (5 bases). Per the germline V gene, CDR1 is GTSNPN and CDR2 is SVGIG (reference sequence). Trimming shortened V by 0 bases and J by 4 bases, and 12 bases separated the two germline ends. This CDR3 has 14 amino acids. This CDR3 is CAWSVTEASYGYTF. The CDR3 DNA reads TGTGCCTGGAGTGTGACAGAGGCTAGCTATGGCTACACCTTC.

The rearrangement joins TRBV18 to TRBJ2-7; TRBD1 might be the D (5 bases). The V and J ends lost 3 bases and 0 bases respectively, with 9 bases between them. Germline-derived CDR1 and CDR2 are KGHSH and LQKENI. The CDR3 runs to 14 residues. CDR3 sequence: CASSPTANSYEQYF. The CDR3 DNA is TGTGCCAGCTCACCGACAGCGAACTCCTACGAGCAGTACTTC.

This chain links TRBV4-2 with TRBJ2-7; tentative D call: TRBD1 (5 bases). Germline V lookup: CDR1 LGHNA, CDR2 YNFKEQ. There are 12 residues in the CDR3. The ends were cut back, 8 bases at V and 3 bases at J, with 11 bases in the middle. The CDR3 is CASSDSSYEQYF. The CDR3 coding sequence is TGTGCCAGCTCTGACAGCAGCTACGAGCAGTACTTC.

V gene TRBV6-5 combines with J gene TRBJ2-3; 10 positions match TRBD2. V shed 6 bases and J 2 bases; nucleotides not matched to a gene: 5. The CDR3 contains 15 residues. Germline V lookup: CDR1 MNHEY, CDR2 SVGAGI. CDR3 in DNA: TGTGCCAGCAGACTAGCGGGACCTAACACAGATACGCAGTATTTT. Its protein is CASRLAGPNTDTQYF.

This clone was seen once. V gene TRBV5-6 combines with J gene TRBJ1-4, with 9 bases aligning to TRBD1. The ends lost 0 bases at V and 6 bases at J; junction bases unmatched: 3. The CDR3 length is 15 residues. CDR1 and CDR2 (germline): SGHDT, YYEEEE. This chain's CDR3 is CASSLVGTGYEKLFF. CDR3 nucleotides: TGTGCCAGCAGCTTGGTGGGGACAGGGTATGAAAAACTGTTTTTT.

CDR3 DNA: TGTGCCAGCAGCCAAGATCTCTCCGGGAGGGACGAGCAGTACTTC. Encoded protein: CASSQDLSGRDEQYF. J is TRBJ2-7 and V is TRBV14, with TRBD2 matching 8 bases. CDR3 length: 15 amino acids. Unmatched junction bases numbered 6, after V lost 0 bases and J lost 5 bases. Germline CDR1 and CDR2: SGHDN and FVKESK. Using reference TRBV14 and TRBJ2-7 for the parts outside the CDR3, the full variable domain is EAGVTQFPSHSVIEKGQTVTLRCDPISGHDNLYWYRRVMGKEIKFLLHFVKESKQDESGMPNNRFLAERTGGTYSTLKVQPAELEDSGVYFCASSQDLSGRDEQYFGPGTRLTVT.

The V call is TRBV15, the J call TRBJ2-1; TRBD2 matches at 9 bases. The length of the CDR3 is 16 residues. V trimming: 1 base; J trimming: 6 bases; junction bases outside the gene matches: 7. Germline V gene data show CDR1 as LNHNV and CDR2 as YYDKDF (reference sequence). The CDR3 coding sequence is TGTGCCACCAGCAGAGTAAGGAAGACTAGCGGCAATGAGCAGTTCTTC. Translation: CATSRVRKTSGNEQFF.

The chain combines TRBV30 with TRBJ2-3, with TRBD2 as a possible D gene (5 bases). Germline values: CDR1 GTSNPN, CDR2 SVGIG (reference sequence). Trimming took off 2 bases at V and 2 bases at J, with 11 bases between the two ends. This CDR3 has 14 amino acids. In DNA, the CDR3 is TGTGCCTGGAGTATAGGACTGAACACAGATACGCAGTATTTT. Encoded protein: CAWSIGLNTDTQYF.

The J gene is TRBJ2-5, the V gene TRBV30, with D unresolved. The V end was cut by 0 bases, the J end by 5 bases, with 10 bases between. This CDR3 has 13 amino acids. CDR1 and CDR2 (germline): GTSNPN, SVGIG (reference sequence). The CDR3 region has the DNA TGTGCCTGGAGTGTCCCCATCAGGGAGACCCAGTACTTC. Its protein product is CAWSVPIRETQYF.

This clone occurred a few times. The gene calls are TRBV19 and TRBJ2-1; D perhaps matches TRBD2 (6 bases). V lost 5 bases, J lost 5 bases, and 13 bases lay in between. The CDR3 length is 14 residues. Germline-derived CDR1 and CDR2 are LNHDA and SQIVND (reference sequence). CDR3 loop: CASSLPGLHNEQFF. CDR3 nucleotide sequence: TGTGCCAGTAGTTTGCCGGGACTCCACAATGAGCAGTTCTTC. Variable domain in full (rest from reference TRBV19 and TRBJ2-1): DGGITQSPKYLFRKEGQNVTLSCEQNLNHDAMYWYRQDPGQGLRLIYYSQIVNDFQKGDIAEGYSVSREKKESFPLTVTSAQKNPTAFYLCASSLPGLHNEQFFGPGTRLTVL.

In its sample, this clone was seen a few times. J is TRBJ1-6 and V is TRBV9; possible D gene TRBD1, 6 bases. Germline V gives CDR1 SGDLS, CDR2 YYNGEE. There are 13 residues in the CDR3. Trimming pared 0 bases from V and 10 bases from J, leaving 8 bases between. Here the CDR3 DNA reads TGTGCCAGCAGCGTAGACAGGGAATCACCCCTCCACTTT. The encoded protein is CASSVDRESPLHF.

To note about this clone: Other nucleotide sequences from this sample produce the same CDR3. The chain combines TRBV6-6 with TRBJ2-7, with D unclear. The CDR3 runs 13 residues. The V and J ends lost 2 bases and 4 bases respectively, with 9 bases between them. Germline V CDR1 and CDR2: MNHNY, SVGAGI (reference sequence). As DNA, the CDR3 is TGTGCCAGCAGTTACGGGCAGTTTTACGAGCAGTACTTC. As protein: CASSYGQFYEQYF.

This clone was observed a handful of times. The chain joins TRBV27 to TRBJ1-2; 7 bases match TRBD1. The CDR3 has 14 amino acids. The V and J ends lost 5 bases and 4 bases, in that order; junction bases with no gene match: 7. Germline CDR1 and CDR2: MNHEY and SMNVEV (reference sequence). The CDR3 DNA reads TGTGCCAGCAGTACGGACAGGCGGGGCTATGGCTACACCTTC. Translation gives CASSTDRRGYGYTF.

This chain uses TRBV27 with TRBJ2-7, with D perhaps matching TRBD1 (5 bases). The CDR3 totals 13 residues. Germline V CDR1 and CDR2: MNHEY, SMNVEV (reference sequence). The germline V and J ends were trimmed by 5 bases and 3 bases, with 11 bases remaining between them. The CDR3 spells CASSGAEFYEQYF. The CDR3 DNA is TGTGCCAGCAGTGGGGCAGAGTTCTACGAGCAGTACTTC.

In this sample, this clone turned up a few times. CDR3 sequence reads: CASSRTSGYEQYF. CDR3 sequence (DNA): TGTGCCAGCAGCAGGACTAGCGGCTACGAGCAGTACTTC. The V gene is TRBV5-4, the J gene TRBJ2-5, with 10 bases fitting TRBD2. The J call may be mistaken, given a closer DNA end match to TRBJ2-7. This CDR3 contains 13 residues. Germline V gives CDR1 SGHNT, CDR2 YYREEE (reference sequence).

This sequence joins TRBV5-1 and TRBJ1-6, with a possible D match to TRBD1 (5 bases). The germline CDR1 and CDR2 sequences are SGHRS and YFSETQ. V was cut by 4 bases and J by 7 bases, with 9 bases left in between. The CDR3 spans 13 residues. The chain's CDR3 is CASSTGENSPLHF. CDR3 DNA sequence: TGCGCCAGCAGCACGGGGGAGAATTCACCCCTCCACTTT.

V usage is TRBV7-9 and J usage is TRBJ2-1, with D maybe TRBD1 (5 bases). Germline CDR1 SEHNR, CDR2 FQNEAQ (reference sequence). The CDR3 covers 15 residues. V was trimmed by 5 bases and J by 3 bases, leaving 14 bases between them. DNA for the CDR3: TGTGCCAGCAGCACGAGACAGCGAAGCTACAATGAGCAGTTCTTC. It encodes CASSTRQRSYNEQFF.

V usage is TRBV29-1 and J usage is TRBJ2-3, with a possible D match to TRBD2 (5 bases). This CDR3 has 14 amino acids. Germline CDR1 is SQVTM and CDR2 is ANQGSEA. Between the trimmed V and J ends, which lost 7 bases and 0 bases, there was a span of 14 bases. In nucleotides, the CDR3 is TGCAGCGCCACTAGAGGACTTAGCACAGATACGCAGTATTTT. Its protein product is CSATRGLSTDTQYF.

The V and J genes are TRBV5-1 and TRBJ2-7; 14 bases match TRBD2. V was clipped by 0 bases and J by 7 bases; unmatched bases: 6. From germline, CDR1 is SGHRS and CDR2 YFSETQ. The CDR3 runs to 16 residues. DNA for the CDR3: TGCGCCAGCAGCTTGGGGGGACTAGCGGGGGACGGGGAGCAGTACTTC. Its protein product is CASSLGGLAGDGEQYF.

As DNA, the CDR3 is TGTGCCAGCAGCTCTGAGGGCTCTGGGGCCAACGTCCTGACTTTC. Encoded protein: CASSSEGSGANVLTF. The chain links TRBV6-1 to TRBJ2-6; a possible D gene is TRBD2 (5 bases). Between the trimmed V and J ends, which lost 6 bases and 0 bases, there was a span of 9 bases. Per the germline V gene, CDR1 is MNHNS and CDR2 is SASEGT. The CDR3 is made up of 15 amino acids.

As for this clone: One end of the junction varies from germline; a read error may be responsible. The chain joins TRBV4-1 to TRBJ2-3; 8 bases match TRBD1. The CDR3 covers 17 residues. Germline V gene lookup returns CDR1 MGHRA and CDR2 YSYEKL. The CDR3 DNA reads as TGCGTCAGCAGCCAAGATCCTTCGACAGGGGCCACAGATACGCAGTATTTT. Its translation is CVSSQDPSTGATDTQYF.

This clone was counted a few times. This chain links TRBV15 with TRBJ2-3, with 10 nucleotides matching TRBD1. J gave up 4 bases and V 0 bases, and 4 bases lay outside the gene matches. The CDR3 consists of 16 residues. Per the germline V gene, CDR1 is LNHNV and CDR2 is YYDKDF (reference sequence). The CDR3 DNA reads as TGTGCCACCAGCAGAGATCGACAGGGGGCCGCAGATACGCAGTATTTT. It yields the protein CATSRDRQGAADTQYF.

On this clone: One end of the junction fails to match germline, which may point to a read error. V is TRBV19 and J is TRBJ2-5, with 12 bases aligning to TRBD2. Germline V lookup: CDR1 LNHDA, CDR2 SQIVND (reference sequence). The CDR3 runs 17 residues. This CDR3 is CVSSIRASGRGVETQYF. DNA of the CDR3: TGTGTCAGTAGTATCCGGGCTAGCGGGAGGGGAGTGGAGACCCAGTACTTC.

The V call is TRBV9, the J call TRBJ1-2; D uncertain. From germline, CDR1 is SGDLS and CDR2 YYNGEE. Trimming took off 4 bases at V and 0 bases at J, with 10 bases between the two ends. The length of the CDR3 is 14 residues. This CDR3 is CASSLGGPNYGYTF. CDR3 nucleotides: TGTGCCAGCAGCTTGGGAGGCCCTAACTATGGCTACACCTTC.